This T cell receptor beta chain appears in the sequencing data of a study of molecular identifiers for immune sequencing clone quantification. Germline-derived CDR1 and CDR2 are LGHNA and YSLEER. This CDR3 is 15 amino acids long. Trimming took 1 base from V and 5 from J; bases not matched to a gene: 5. This clonotype was counted at least ten times. The use of previously described methods and listed TCR primers produced the bulk TCR libraries. Each CDR3 protein gets one entry after TCRdb re-called the PCR reads with MiXCR. The data contain approximately 93,000 distinct CDR3 sequences, 20% to 25% of them singletons.

The chain employs TRBV4-3 and TRBJ2-5; TRBD1 agrees at 9 bases. Material for sequencing was naive CD8+ T cells from blood, with Jurkat cell RNA spiked in. The subset: FACS-sorted CD8+CD4-CCR7+CD45RA+ naive T cells. The sequence came from a human donor in good health. Some libraries in this study had Jurkat cell RNA spiked in. This CDR3 is CASSQVRTGVETQYF. In DNA form, the CDR3 reads TGCGCCAGCAGCCAAGTTCGGACAGGGGTGGAGACCCAGTACTTC.